This T cell receptor beta chain was captured by sequencing in a study of T-cell memory formation after mild COVID-19. MiXCR, run by TCRdb on the 5' RACE reads, gives a single entry per CDR3 protein. The table shows around 250,000 distinct CDR3 sequences, with around a tenth occurring only once. Losses at the gene ends were 1 base for V and 4 bases for J; bases not matched to a gene: 1. The CDR3 sequence is 13 residues long. Germline V gene lookup returns CDR1 GTSNPN and CDR2 SVGIG (reference sequence). The sequencing input was PBMCs or a T cell subset sorted from them (not recorded which). The rearrangement links TRBV30 to TRBJ2-3; TRBD2 matches at 8 bases. The sequence was obtained from a man between 18 and 35 years old who had mild COVID-19 (a few samples of this study predate the infection). Cell type and time point are not known. The DNA for the CDR3 is TGTGCCTGGAGTGCGGGACTAGCAGATACGCAGTATTTT. It codes for CAWSAGLADTQYF.